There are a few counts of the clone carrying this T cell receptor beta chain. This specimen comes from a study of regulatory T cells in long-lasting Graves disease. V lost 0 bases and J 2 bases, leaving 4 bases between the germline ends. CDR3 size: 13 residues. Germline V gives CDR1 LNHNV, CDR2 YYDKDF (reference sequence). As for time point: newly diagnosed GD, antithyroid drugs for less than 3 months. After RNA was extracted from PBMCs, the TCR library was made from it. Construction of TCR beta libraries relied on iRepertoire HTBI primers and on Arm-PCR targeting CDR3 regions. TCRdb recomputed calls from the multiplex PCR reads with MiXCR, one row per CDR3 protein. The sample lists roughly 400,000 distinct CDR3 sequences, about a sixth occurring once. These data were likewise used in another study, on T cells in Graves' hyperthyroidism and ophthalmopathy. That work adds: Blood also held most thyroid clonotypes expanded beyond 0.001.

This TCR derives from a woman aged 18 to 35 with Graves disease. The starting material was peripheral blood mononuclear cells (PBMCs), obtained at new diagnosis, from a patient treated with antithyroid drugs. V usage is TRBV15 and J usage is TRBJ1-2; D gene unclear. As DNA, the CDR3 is TGTGCCACCAGCAGAGAGGGAAACTATGGCTACACCTTC. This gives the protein CATSREGNYGYTF.